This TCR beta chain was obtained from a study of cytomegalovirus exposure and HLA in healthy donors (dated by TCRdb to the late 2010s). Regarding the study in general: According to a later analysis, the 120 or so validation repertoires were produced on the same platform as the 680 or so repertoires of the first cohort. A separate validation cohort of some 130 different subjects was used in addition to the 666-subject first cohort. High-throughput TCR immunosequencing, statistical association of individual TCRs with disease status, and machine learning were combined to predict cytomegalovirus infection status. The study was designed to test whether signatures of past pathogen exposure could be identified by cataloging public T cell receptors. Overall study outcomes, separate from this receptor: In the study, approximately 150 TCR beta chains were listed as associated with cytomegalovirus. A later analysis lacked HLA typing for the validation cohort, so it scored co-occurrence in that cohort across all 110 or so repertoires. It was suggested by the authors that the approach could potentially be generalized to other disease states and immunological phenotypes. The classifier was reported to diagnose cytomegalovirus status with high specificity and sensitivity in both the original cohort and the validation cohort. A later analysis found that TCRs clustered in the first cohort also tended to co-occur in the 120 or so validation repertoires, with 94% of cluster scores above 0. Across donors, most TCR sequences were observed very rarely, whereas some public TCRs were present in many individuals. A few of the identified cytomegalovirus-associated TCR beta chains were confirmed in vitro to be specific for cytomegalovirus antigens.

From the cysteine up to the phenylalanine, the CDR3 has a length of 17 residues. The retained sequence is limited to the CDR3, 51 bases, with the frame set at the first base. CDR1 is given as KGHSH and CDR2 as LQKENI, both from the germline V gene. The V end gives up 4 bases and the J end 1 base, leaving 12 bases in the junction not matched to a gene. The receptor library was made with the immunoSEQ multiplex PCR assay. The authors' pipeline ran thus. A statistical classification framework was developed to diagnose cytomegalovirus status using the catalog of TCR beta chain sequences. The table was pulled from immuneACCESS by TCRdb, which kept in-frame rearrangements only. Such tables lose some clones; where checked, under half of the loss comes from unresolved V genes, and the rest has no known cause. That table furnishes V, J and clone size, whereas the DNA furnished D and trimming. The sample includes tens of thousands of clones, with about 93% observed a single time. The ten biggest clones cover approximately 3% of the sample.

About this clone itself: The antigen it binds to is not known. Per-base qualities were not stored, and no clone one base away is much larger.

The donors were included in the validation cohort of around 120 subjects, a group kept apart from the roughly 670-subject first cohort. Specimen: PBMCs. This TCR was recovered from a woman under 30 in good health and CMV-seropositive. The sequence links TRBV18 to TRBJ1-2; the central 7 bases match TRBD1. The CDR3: CASSLTEIRQGNYGYTF. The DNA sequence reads TGTGCCAGCTCACTCACCGAGATTCGACAGGGTAACTATGGCTACACCTTC.